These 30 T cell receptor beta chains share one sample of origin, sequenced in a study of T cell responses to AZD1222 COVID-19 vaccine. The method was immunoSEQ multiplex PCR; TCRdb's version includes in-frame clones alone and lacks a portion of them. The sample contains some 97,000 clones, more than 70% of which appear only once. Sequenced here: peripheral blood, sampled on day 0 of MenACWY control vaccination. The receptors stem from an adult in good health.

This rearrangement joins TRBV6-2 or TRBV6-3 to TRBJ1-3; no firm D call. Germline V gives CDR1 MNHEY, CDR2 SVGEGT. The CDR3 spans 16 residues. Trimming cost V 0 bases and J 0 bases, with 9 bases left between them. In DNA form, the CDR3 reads TGTGCCAGCAGTTACTCGACTCGGAGCTCTGGAAACACCATATATTTT. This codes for CASSYSTRSSGNTIYF.

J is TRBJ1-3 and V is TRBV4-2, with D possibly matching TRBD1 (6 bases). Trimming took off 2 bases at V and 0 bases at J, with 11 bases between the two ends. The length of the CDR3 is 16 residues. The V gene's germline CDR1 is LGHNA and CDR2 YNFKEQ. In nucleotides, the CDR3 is TGTGCCAGCAGCCAACCCCAGGGGAGCTCTGGAAACACCATATATTTT. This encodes CASSQPQGSSGNTIYF.

The CDR3: CASSQDPFIYGYTF. CDR3 DNA: TGTGCCAGCAGCCAAGACCCCTTTATCTATGGCTACACCTTC. The gene calls are TRBV14 and TRBJ1-2; unclear D gene. V was trimmed by 0 bases and J by 4 bases, leaving 9 bases between them. The CDR3 loop spans 14 amino acids. Germline CDR1 and CDR2: SGHDN and FVKESK. The full variable domain, in which reference TRBV14 and TRBJ1-2 provide the parts outside the CDR3, is EAGVTQFPSHSVIEKGQTVTLRCDPISGHDNLYWYRRVMGKEIKFLLHFVKESKQDESGMPNNRFLAERTGGTYSTLKVQPAELEDSGVYFCASSQDPFIYGYTFGSGTRLTVV.

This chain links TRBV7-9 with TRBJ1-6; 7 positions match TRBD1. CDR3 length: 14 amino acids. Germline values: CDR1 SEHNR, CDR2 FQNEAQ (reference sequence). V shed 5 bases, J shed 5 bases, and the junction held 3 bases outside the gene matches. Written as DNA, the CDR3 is TGTGCCAGCAGCCGTGGACAGGATAATTCACCCCTCCACTTT. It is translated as CASSRGQDNSPLHF.

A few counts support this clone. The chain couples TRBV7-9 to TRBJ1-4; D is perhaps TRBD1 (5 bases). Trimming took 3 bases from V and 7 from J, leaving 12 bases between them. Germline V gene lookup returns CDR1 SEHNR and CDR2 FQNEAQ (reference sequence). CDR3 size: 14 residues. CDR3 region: CASSLGTRGEKLFF. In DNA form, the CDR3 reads TGTGCCAGCAGCTTGGGAACAAGGGGTGAAAAACTGTTTTTT.

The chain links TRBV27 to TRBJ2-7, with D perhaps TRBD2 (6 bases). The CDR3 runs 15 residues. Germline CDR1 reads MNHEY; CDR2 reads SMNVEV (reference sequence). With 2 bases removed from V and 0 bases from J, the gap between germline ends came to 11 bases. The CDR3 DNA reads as TGTGCCAGCAGTTTACGTAGCGGCCTCTCCTACGAGCAGTACTTC. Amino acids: CASSLRSGLSYEQYF.

As DNA, the CDR3 is TGTGCCAGCAGCTCTACAGGGATCTCGAGTGAAAAACTGTTTTTT. Protein product: CASSSTGISSEKLFF. J is TRBJ1-4 and V is TRBV5-5; tentative D call: TRBD1 (6 bases). This CDR3 contains 15 residues. The germline V gene has CDR1 SGHKS and CDR2 YYEKEE (reference sequence). V lost 3 bases, J lost 7 bases, and 16 bases lay in between.

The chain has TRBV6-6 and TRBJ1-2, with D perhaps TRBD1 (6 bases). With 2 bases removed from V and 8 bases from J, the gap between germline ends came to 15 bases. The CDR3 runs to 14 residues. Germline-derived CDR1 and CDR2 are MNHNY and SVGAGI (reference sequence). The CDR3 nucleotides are TGTGCCAGCAGTTACGGTACAGGGAGCATGGGCTACACCTTC. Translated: CASSYGTGSMGYTF.

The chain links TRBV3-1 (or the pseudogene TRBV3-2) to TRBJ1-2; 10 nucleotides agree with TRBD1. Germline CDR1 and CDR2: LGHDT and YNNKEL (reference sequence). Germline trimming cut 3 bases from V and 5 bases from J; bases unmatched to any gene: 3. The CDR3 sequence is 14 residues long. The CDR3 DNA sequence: TGTGCCAGCAGCCAGGAGGACAGGGGGTATGGCTACACCTTC. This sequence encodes CASSQEDRGYGYTF.

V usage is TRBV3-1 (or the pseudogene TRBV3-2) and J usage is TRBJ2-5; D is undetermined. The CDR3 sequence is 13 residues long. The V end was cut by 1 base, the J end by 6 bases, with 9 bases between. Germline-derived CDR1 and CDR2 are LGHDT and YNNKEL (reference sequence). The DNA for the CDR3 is TGTGCCAGCAGCCAAGGGAGCTTGAAGACCCAGTACTTC. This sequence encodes CASSQGSLKTQYF.

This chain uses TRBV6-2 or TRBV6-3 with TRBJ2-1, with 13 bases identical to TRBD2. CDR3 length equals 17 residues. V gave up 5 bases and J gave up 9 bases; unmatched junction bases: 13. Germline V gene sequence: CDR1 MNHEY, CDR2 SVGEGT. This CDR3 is CASSGLAGAVGAGEQFF. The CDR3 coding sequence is TGTGCCAGCAGTGGACTAGCGGGAGCAGTGGGGGCGGGTGAGCAGTTCTTC.

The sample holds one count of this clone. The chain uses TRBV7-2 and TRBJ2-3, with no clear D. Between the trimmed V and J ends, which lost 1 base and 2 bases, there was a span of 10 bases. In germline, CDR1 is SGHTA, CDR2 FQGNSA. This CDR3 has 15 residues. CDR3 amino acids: CASSLVGGPTDTQYF. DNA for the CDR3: TGTGCCAGCAGCTTAGTCGGCGGTCCCACAGATACGCAGTATTTT.

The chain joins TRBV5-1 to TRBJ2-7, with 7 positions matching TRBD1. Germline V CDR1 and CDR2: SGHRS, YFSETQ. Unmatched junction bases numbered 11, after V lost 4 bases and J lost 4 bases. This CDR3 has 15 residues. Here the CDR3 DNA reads TGCGCCAGCAGCATGGAGACAGGGTTCGTTTACGAGCAGTACTTC. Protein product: CASSMETGFVYEQYF.

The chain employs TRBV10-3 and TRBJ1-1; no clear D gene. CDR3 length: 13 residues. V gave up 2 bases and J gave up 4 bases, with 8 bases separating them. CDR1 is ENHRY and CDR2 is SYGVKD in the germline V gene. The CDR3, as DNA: TGTGCCATCAGTGAGGAGGTAATCACTGAAGCTTTCTTT. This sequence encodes CAISEEVITEAFF.

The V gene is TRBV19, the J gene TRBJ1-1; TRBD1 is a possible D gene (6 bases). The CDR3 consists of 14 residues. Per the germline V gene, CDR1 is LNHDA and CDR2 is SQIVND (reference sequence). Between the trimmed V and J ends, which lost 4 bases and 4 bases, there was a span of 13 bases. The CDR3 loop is CASSTFRGSTEAFF. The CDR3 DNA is TGTGCCAGTAGTACATTCAGGGGTAGCACTGAAGCTTTCTTT.

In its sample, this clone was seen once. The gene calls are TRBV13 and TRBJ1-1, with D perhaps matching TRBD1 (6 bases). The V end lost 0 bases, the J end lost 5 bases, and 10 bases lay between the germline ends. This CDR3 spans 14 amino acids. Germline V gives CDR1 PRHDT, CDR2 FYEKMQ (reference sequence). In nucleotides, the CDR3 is TGTGCCAGCAGCTTAGGTGGGGGGCAGACTGAAGCTTTCTTT. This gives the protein CASSLGGGQTEAFF.

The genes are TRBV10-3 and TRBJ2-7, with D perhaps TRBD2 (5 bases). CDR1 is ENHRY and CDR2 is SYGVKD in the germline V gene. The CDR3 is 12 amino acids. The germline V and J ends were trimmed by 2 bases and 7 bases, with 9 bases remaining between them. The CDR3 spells CAISEQRREQYF. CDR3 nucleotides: TGTGCCATCAGTGAGCAGCGGCGGGAGCAGTACTTC.

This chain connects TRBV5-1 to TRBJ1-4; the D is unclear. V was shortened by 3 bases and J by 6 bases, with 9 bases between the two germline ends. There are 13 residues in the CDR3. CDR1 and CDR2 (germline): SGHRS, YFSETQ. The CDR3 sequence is CASSYPGDEKLFF. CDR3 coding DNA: TGCGCCAGCAGCTACCCGGGTGATGAAAAACTGTTTTTT. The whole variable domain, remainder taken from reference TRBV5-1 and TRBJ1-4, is KAGVTQTPRYLIKTRGQQVTLSCSPISGHRSVSWYQQTPGQGLQFLFEYFSETQRNKGNFPGRFSGRQFSNSRSEMNVSTLELGDSALYLCASSYPGDEKLFFGSGTQLSVL.

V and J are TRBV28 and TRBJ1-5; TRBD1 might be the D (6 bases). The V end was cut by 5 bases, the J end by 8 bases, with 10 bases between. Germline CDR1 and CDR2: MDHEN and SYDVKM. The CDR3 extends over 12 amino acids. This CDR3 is CASSRQVEPQHF. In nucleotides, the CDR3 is TGTGCCAGCAGTAGACAGGTCGAGCCCCAGCATTTT.

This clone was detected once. The CDR3 sequence: CASSSVGTVTEAFF. CDR3 nucleotide sequence: TGTGCCAGCAGCTCCGTGGGGACAGTCACTGAAGCTTTCTTT. The rearrangement joins TRBV13 to TRBJ1-1, with 7 bases that match TRBD1. CDR1 and CDR2 from the germline V gene are PRHDT and FYEKMQ (reference sequence). This CDR3 spans 14 amino acids. J lost 4 bases, V lost 4 bases, and 6 bases had no gene match.

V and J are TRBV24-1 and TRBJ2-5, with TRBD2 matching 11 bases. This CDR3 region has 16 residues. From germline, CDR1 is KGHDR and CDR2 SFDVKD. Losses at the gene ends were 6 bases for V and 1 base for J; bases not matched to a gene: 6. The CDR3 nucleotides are TGTGCCACCAGTCCAGCGGGACTAGCGGTCCAAGAGACCCAGTACTTC. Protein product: CATSPAGLAVQETQYF.

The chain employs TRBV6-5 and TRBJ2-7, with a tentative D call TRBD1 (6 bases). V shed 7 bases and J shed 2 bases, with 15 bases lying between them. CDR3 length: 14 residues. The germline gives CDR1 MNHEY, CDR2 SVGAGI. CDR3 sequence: CASKPGHGTYEQYF. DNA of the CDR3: TGTGCCAGCAAACCGGGACACGGAACCTACGAGCAGTACTTC.

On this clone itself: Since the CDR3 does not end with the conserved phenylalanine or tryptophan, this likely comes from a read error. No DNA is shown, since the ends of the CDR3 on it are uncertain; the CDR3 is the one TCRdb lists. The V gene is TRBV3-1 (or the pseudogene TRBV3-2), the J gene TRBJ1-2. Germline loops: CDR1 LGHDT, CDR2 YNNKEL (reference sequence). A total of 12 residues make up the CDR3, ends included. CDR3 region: CASSQEGGSPRL.

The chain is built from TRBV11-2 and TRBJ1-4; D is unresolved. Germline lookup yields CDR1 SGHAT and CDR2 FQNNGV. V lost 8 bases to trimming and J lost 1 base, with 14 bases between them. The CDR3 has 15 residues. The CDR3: CASGRVGGTNEKLFF. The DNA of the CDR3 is TGTGCCAGCGGAAGGGTGGGCGGAACTAATGAAAAACTGTTTTTT.

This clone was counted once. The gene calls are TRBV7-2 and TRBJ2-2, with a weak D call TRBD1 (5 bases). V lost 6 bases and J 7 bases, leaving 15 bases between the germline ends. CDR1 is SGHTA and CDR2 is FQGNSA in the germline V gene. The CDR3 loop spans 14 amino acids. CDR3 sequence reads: CASSTRVLNGELFF. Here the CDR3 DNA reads TGTGCCAGCAGTACCAGGGTATTAAACGGGGAGCTGTTTTTT.

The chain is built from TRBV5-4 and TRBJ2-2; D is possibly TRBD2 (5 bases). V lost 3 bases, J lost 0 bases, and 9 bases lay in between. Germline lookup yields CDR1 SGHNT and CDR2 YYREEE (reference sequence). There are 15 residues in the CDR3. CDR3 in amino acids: CASSWSGSNTGELFF. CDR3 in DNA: TGTGCCAGCAGCTGGAGCGGTTCGAACACCGGGGAGCTGTTTTTT.

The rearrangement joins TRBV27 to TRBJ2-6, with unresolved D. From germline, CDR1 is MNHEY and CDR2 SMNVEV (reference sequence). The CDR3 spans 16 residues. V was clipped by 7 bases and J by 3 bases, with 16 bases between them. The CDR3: CASKYRWSLGANVLTF. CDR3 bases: TGTGCCAGCAAATACAGATGGTCCCTTGGGGCCAACGTCCTGACTTTC.

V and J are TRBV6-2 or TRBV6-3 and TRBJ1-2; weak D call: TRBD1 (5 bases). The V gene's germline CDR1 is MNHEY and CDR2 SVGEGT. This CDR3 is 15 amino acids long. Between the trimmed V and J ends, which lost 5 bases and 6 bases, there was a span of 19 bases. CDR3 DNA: TGTGCCAGCAGTCCCCGTGTGGAGGGACGTCATGGCTACACCTTC. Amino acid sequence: CASSPRVEGRHGYTF.

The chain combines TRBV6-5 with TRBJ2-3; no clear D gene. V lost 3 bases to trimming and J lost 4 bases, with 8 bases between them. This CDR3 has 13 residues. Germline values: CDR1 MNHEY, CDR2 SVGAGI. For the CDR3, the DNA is TGTGCCAGCAGTTATCTAGGTGCAGATACGCAGTATTTT. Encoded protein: CASSYLGADTQYF.

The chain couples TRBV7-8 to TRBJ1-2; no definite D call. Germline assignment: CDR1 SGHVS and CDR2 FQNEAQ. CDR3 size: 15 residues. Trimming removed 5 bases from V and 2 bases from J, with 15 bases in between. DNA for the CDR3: TGTGCCAGCAGCCGAAGGTGGAATACAAACTATGGCTACACCTTC. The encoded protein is CASSRRWNTNYGYTF.